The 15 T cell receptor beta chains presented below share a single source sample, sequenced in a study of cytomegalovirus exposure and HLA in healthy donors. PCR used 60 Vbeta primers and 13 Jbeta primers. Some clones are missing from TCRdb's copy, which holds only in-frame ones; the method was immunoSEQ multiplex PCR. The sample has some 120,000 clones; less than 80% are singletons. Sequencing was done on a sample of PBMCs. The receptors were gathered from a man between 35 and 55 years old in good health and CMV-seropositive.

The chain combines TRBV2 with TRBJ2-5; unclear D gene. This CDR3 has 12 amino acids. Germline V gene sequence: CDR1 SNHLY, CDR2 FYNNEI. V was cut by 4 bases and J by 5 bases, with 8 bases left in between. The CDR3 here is CASSGDLETQYF. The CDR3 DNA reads TGTGCCAGCAGTGGCGATTTGGAGACCCAGTACTTC.

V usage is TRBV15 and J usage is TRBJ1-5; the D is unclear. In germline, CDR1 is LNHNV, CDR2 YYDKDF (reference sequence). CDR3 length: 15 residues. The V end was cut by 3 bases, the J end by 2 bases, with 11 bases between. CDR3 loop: CATSSDTFGNQPQHF. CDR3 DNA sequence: TGTGCCACCAGCAGTGACACGTTCGGCAATCAGCCCCAGCATTTT.

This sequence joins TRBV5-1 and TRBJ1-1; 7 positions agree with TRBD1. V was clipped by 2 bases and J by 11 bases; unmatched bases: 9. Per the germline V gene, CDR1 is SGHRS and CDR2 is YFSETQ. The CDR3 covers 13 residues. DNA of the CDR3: TGCGCCAGCAGCTTATTGACAGGGATCGGGGCTTTCTTT. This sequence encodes CASSLLTGIGAFF.

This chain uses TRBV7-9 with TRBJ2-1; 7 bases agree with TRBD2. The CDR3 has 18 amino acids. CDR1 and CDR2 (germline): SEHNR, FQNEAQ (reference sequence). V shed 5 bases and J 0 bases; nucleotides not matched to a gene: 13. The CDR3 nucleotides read TGTGCCAGCAGCCCGTCCCTTAGCGGGCACTACTCCTACAATGAGCAGTTCTTC. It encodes CASSPSLSGHYSYNEQFF. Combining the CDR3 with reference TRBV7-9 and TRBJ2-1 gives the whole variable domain DTGVSQNPRHKITKRGQNVTFRCDPISEHNRLYWYRQTLGQGPEFLTYFQNEAQLEKSRLLSDRFSAERPKGSFSTLEIQRTEQGDSAMYLCASSPSLSGHYSYNEQFFGPGTRLTVL.

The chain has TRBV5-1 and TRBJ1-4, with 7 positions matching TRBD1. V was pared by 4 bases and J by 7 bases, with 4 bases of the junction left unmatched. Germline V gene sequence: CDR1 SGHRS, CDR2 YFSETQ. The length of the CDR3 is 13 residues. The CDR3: CASSAGGGEKLFF. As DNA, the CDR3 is TGCGCCAGCAGCGCAGGGGGTGGTGAAAAACTGTTTTTT.

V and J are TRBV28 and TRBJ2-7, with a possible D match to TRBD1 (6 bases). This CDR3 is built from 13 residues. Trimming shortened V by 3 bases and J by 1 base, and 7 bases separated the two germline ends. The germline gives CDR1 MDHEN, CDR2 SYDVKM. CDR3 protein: CASSLGASYEQYF. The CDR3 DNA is TGTGCCAGCAGTTTGGGGGCATCCTACGAGCAGTACTTC.

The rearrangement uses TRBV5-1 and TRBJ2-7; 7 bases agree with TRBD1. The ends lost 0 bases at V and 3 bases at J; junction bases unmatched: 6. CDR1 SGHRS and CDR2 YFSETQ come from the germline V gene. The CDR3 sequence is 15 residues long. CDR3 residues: CASSLEPTGRYEQYF. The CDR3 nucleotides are TGCGCCAGCAGCTTGGAACCGACAGGGCGCTACGAGCAGTACTTC.

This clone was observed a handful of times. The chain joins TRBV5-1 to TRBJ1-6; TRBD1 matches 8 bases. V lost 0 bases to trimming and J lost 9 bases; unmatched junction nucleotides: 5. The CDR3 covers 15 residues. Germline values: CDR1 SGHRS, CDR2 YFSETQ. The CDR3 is CASSLEGTGASPLHF. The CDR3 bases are TGCGCCAGCAGCTTGGAGGGGACAGGAGCTTCACCCCTCCACTTT. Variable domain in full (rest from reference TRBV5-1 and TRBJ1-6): KAGVTQTPRYLIKTRGQQVTLSCSPISGHRSVSWYQQTPGQGLQFLFEYFSETQRNKGNFPGRFSGRQFSNSRSEMNVSTLELGDSALYLCASSLEGTGASPLHFGNGTRLTVT.

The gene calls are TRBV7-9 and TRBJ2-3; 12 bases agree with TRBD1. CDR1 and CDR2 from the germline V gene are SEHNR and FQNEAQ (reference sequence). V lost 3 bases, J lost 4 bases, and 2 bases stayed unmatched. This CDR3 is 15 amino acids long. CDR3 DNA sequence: TGTGCCAGCAGCTTGGGACAGGGGGCGGCAGATACGCAGTATTTT. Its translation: CASSLGQGAADTQYF.

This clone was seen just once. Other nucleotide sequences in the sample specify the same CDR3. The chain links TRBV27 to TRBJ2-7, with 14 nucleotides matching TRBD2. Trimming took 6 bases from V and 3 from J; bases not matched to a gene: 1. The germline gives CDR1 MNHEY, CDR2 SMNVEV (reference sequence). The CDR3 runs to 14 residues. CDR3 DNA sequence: TGTGCCAGCAGAGGGACTAGCGGGAGCTACGAGCAGTACTTC. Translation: CASRGTSGSYEQYF.

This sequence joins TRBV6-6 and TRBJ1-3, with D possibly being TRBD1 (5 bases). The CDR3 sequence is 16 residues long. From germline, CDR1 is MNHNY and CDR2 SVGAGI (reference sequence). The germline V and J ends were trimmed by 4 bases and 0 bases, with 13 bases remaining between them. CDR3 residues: CASSSKDKISGNTIYF. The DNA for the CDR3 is TGTGCCAGCAGTTCCAAGGACAAAATCTCTGGAAACACCATATATTTT.

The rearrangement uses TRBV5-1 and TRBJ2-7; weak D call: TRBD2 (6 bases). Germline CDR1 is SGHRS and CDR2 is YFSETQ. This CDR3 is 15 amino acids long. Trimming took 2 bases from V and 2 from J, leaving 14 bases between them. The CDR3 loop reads CASSFTRGGAYEQYF. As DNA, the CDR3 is TGCGCCAGCAGCTTTACGCGCGGCGGGGCCTACGAGCAGTACTTC.

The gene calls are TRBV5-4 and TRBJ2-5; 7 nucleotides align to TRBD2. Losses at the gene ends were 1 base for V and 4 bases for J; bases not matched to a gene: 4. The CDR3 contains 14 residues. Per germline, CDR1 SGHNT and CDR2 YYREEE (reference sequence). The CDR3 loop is CASSLQTGGETQYF. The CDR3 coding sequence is TGTGCCAGCAGCTTGCAGACGGGAGGAGAGACCCAGTACTTC.

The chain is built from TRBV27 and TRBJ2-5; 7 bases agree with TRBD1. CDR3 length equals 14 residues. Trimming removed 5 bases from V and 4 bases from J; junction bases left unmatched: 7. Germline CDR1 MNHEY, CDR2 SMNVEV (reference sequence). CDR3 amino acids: CASSPTGVVETQYF. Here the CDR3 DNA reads TGTGCCAGCAGTCCTACAGGGGTGGTAGAGACCCAGTACTTC.

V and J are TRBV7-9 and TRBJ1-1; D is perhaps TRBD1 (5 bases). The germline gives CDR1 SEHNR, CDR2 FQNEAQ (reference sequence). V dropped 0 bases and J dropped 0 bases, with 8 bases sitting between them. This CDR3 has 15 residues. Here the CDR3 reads CASSLALGVNTEAFF. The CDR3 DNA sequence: TGTGCCAGCAGCTTAGCCCTAGGGGTGAACACTGAAGCTTTCTTT.